Below, 2 T cell receptor beta chains from the same sample are listed, as sequenced in a study of blood T cell repertoires in COVID-19. Sequenced by immunoSEQ multiplex PCR; TCRdb stores in-frame clones only, minus some. This sample yields about 240,000 clones, of which around 83% are seen a single time; 9.5% to 15% belongs to the top ten. Input material: peripheral blood. The receptors here all came from a woman aged 60-75 years with active or convalescent COVID-19.

The chain has TRBV2 and TRBJ1-1, with D maybe TRBD1 (6 bases). CDR1 SNHLY and CDR2 FYNNEI come from the germline V gene. This CDR3 is 14 amino acids long. Trimming shortened V by 10 bases and J by 4 bases, and 19 bases separated the two germline ends. The CDR3 sequence is CATSTGIEGTEAFF. CDR3 coding DNA: TGTGCCACTTCGACAGGTATTGAAGGCACTGAAGCTTTCTTT.

This clone was seen only a few times. The identical CDR3 is also encoded by other nucleotide sequences in the sample. The chain links TRBV18 to TRBJ1-4, with D possibly TRBD1 on 5 matching bases. Trimming removed 3 bases from V and 8 bases from J, with 10 bases in between. Germline assignment: CDR1 KGHSH and CDR2 LQKENI. The CDR3 contains 13 residues. The CDR3: CASSPGQGEKLFF. CDR3 DNA: TGTGCCAGCTCACCGGGGCAAGGGGAAAAACTGTTTTTT. Full variable domain (missing parts from reference TRBV18 and TRBJ1-4): NAGVMQNPRHLVRRRGQEARLRCSPMKGHSHVYWYRQLPEEGLKFMVYLQKENIIDESGMPKERFSAEFPKEGPSILRIQQVVRGDSAAYFCASSPGQGEKLFFGSGTQLSVL.